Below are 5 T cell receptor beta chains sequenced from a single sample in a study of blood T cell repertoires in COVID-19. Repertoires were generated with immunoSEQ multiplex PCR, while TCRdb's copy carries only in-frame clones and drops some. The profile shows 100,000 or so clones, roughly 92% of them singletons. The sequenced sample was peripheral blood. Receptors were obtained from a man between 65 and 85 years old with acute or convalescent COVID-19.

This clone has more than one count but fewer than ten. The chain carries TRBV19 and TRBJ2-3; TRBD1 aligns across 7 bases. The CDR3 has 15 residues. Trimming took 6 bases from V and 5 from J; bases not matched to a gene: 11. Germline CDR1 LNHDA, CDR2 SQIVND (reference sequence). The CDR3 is CASRLQGPQGDTQYF. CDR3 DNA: TGTGCCAGTAGGCTACAGGGGCCGCAGGGAGATACGCAGTATTTT.

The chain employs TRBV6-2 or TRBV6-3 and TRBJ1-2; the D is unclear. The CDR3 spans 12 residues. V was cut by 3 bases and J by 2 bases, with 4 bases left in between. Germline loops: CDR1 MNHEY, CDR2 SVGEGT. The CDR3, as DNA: TGTGCCAGCAGTTATTTAAACTATGGCTACACCTTC. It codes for CASSYLNYGYTF.

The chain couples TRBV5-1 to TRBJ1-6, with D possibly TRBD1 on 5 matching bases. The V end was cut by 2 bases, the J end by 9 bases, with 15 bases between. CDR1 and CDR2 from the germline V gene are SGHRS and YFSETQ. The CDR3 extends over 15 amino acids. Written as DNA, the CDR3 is TGCGCCAGCAGCTTTGGGCCGGGGGAGGGTTCACCCCTCCACTTT. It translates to CASSFGPGEGSPLHF.

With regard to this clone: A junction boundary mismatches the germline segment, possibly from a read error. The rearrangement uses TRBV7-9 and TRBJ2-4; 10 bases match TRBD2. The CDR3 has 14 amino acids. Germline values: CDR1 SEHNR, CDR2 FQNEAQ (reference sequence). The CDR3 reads CASSLAGASHIQYF. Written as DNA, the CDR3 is TGTGCCAGCAGCCTAGCGGGAGCGTCTCACATTCAGTACTTC. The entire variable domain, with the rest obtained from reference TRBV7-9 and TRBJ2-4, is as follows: DTGVSQNPRHKITKRGQNVTFRCDPISEHNRLYWYRQTLGQGPEFLTYFQNEAQLEKSRLLSDRFSAERPKGSFSTLEIQRTEQGDSAMYLCASSLAGASHIQYFGAGTRLSVL.

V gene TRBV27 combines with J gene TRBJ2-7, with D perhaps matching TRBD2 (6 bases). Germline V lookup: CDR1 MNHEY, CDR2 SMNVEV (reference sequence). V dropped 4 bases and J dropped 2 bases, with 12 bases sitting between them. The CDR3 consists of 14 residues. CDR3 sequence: CASSSGGTPYEQYF. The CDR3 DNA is TGTGCCAGCAGTTCCGGCGGGACCCCCTACGAGCAGTACTTC.